This T cell receptor beta chain was obtained from a study of PD-L1 blockade in urothelial cancer. About the research overall: Patients had received 0 to 3 prior chemotherapy regimens.

Each PCR received spiked synthetic TCR analog templates. Sequenced by immunoSEQ multiplex PCR; TCRdb stores in-frame clones only, minus some. The sample contains 40,000 or so clones, over 65% of which appear only once. The patients' disease, urothelial carcinoma, was locally advanced or metastatic. This receptor was obtained from a man aged 55 to 70 with urothelial cancer. Sequencing used PBMCs, obtained around atezolizumab (anti-PD-L1) treatment.

The CDR3 sequence is CASSPSGVNYEQYF. In nucleotides, the CDR3 is TGTGCCAGCAGCCCCTCAGGGGTTAACTACGAGCAGTACTTC. The V and J genes are TRBV28 and TRBJ2-7, with D tentatively TRBD1 (6 bases). V lost 6 bases and J lost 3, with 15 bases in between. CDR1 MDHEN and CDR2 SYDVKM come from the germline V gene. This CDR3 is built from 14 residues.